This T cell receptor (beta chain) was documented in a study of blood T cell repertoires in COVID-19. Overall study context: Collection of acute and convalescent COVID-19 samples took place in the United States, Italy and Spain. PBMCs, B-cell-depleted T cells, or T cells were the source of the cDNA or gDNA that made up the material.

How the authors handled the data: Amplifying reference gene primers gave estimates of nucleated cell counts. TCRdb's copy holds only in-frame clones and misses some; the assay was immunoSEQ multiplex PCR. V and J calls and clone size are those listed in that table; D and trimming were worked out from the DNA. The top ten hold 2.5% to 3.5% of the sample, which has 300,000 to 400,000 clones, around 90% seen once. This clone was seen only a few times. Seattle cases were enrolled at active infection and followed longitudinally. The CDR3 spans 16 residues. V dropped 0 bases and J dropped 0 bases, with 9 bases sitting between them. Looked up from germline, CDR1 is MRHNA and CDR2 is SNTAGT.

The source of this sequence is a woman aged 25 to 39 with COVID-19, enrolled during active disease. The material sequenced was peripheral blood. This sequence joins TRBV6-4 and TRBJ2-1; no firm D call. DNA for the CDR3: TGTGCCAGCAGTGACTCTTTTAAGAGCTCCTACAATGAGCAGTTCTTC. Translated: CASSDSFKSSYNEQFF.